Here is one T cell receptor (beta chain) with its context. This specimen comes from a study of control samples from healthy donors and cancer patients. Sequencing was performed with immunoSEQ multiplex PCR; in TCRdb, only in-frame clones are kept and a portion is missing. The sample consists of about 98,000 clones, more than 75% of them appearing once. The ends were cut back, 6 bases at V and 2 bases at J, with 23 bases in the middle. Germline V gene data show CDR1 as SQVTM and CDR2 as ANQGSEA. The CDR3 spans 17 residues. The chain is built from TRBV29-1 and TRBJ2-1; TRBD2 is a possible D gene (6 bases). Sequenced: blood. This TCR was sampled from a man in his sixties in good health. The CDR3 loop reads CSVITPRPGLAYNEQFF. CDR3 bases: TGCAGCGTCATAACACCAAGACCGGGACTTGCCTACAATGAGCAGTTCTTC.